Shown below are 23 T cell receptor beta chains from a single sample sequenced in a study of Ad26.COV2.S vaccination and SARS-CoV-2 variants. Treatment indicated: roughly 19 received Ad26.COV2.S at low or high dose, single or two shots; 5 received placebo; per-sample allocation not given. All samples were drawn on day 63, counting from the first vaccine or placebo injection. Produced via immunoSEQ multiplex PCR; TCRdb's table is partial and in-frame only. The table lists roughly 350,000 clones, less than 90% of them singletons. This specimen was peripheral blood, taken in a trial of Ad26.COV2.S vaccine versus placebo. All receptors come from a person aged 18-65 years who received the Ad26.COV2.S COVID-19 vaccine or a placebo.

V is TRBV5-7 and J is TRBJ1-3; a weak D match, TRBD1 (6 bases). TRBV5-7 is placed among ORFs of uncertain function. The CDR3 covers 16 residues. Trimming removed 4 bases at V and 0 bases at J, with 14 bases between. The CDR3 loop is CASSLPGHNSGNTIYF. CDR3 DNA sequence: TGTGCCAGCAGCCTACCGGGACACAACTCTGGAAACACCATATATTTT.

This rearrangement joins TRBV9 to TRBJ2-6; 7 bases fit TRBD1. Losses at the gene ends were 4 bases for V and 0 bases for J; bases not matched to a gene: 10. Germline V gene sequence: CDR1 SGDLS, CDR2 YYNGEE. This CDR3 region has 18 residues. The CDR3 DNA follows: TGTGCCAGCAGCACAGACAGGGCCTTCGGCTCTGGGGCCAACGTCCTGACTTTC. Protein product: CASSTDRAFGSGANVLTF.

The chain uses TRBV2 and TRBJ2-5, with 7 positions matching TRBD1. The CDR3 runs 16 residues. Germline V CDR1 and CDR2: SNHLY, FYNNEI. With V trimmed by 5 bases and J by 5 bases, 14 bases remained unmatched. The CDR3 here is CASSRGQGAYRETQYF. The CDR3 nucleotides are TGTGCCAGCAGTAGGGGGCAGGGAGCCTACAGGGAGACCCAGTACTTC.

This rearrangement joins TRBV21-1 to TRBJ2-4; the table's D call TRBD1 went unverified against the DNA. TRBV21-1 is shown as a pseudogene. The CDR3 covers 17 residues. The CDR3, as DNA: TGTGCCAGCAGCATCCCCGAGGGGGTCCTAGCCAAAAACATTCAGTACTTC. Encoded protein: CASSIPEGVLAKNIQYF.

This chain connects TRBV20-1 to TRBJ2-7; maybe TRBD1 (5 bases). The germline gives CDR1 DFQATT, CDR2 SNEGSKA (reference sequence). CDR3 length: 11 residues. V dropped 5 bases and J dropped 6 bases, with 11 bases sitting between them. DNA for the CDR3: TGCAGTGCTTACAGGTCTTCCGAGCAGTACTTC. Translating gives CSAYRSSEQYF.

V and J are TRBV19 and TRBJ1-5, with TRBD1 identical over 7 bases. Germline V gives CDR1 LNHDA, CDR2 SQIVND (reference sequence). This CDR3 contains 15 residues. V lost 5 bases and J lost 0; bases outside the gene matches: 4. The CDR3 reads CASSPDRASNQPQHF. CDR3 DNA: TGTGCCAGTAGTCCCGACAGGGCTAGCAATCAGCCCCAGCATTTT.

For the CDR3, the DNA is TGTGCCAGCAGCCCCGTGGAGGGGGCCAACGTCCTGACTTTC. This codes for CASSPVEGANVLTF. The chain is built from TRBV11-2 and TRBJ2-6; D is ambiguous. Trimming stripped 5 bases from V and 4 bases from J, with 9 bases between. From germline, CDR1 is SGHAT and CDR2 FQNNGV. The CDR3 runs 14 residues. The variable domain in full, with the rest retrieved from reference TRBV11-2 and TRBJ2-6, is EAGVAQSPRYKIIEKRQSVAFWCNPISGHATLYWYQQILGQGPKLLIQFQNNGVVDDSQLPKDRFSAERLKGVDSTLKIQPAKLEDSAVYLCASSPVEGANVLTFGAGSRLTVL.

The chain uses TRBV4-3 and TRBJ1-6; D is unclear. The V gene's germline CDR1 is LGHNA and CDR2 YSLEER. The V end lost 1 base, the J end lost 9 bases, and 16 bases lay between the germline ends. CDR3 length: 16 residues. CDR3 protein: CASSQVPRDLGSPLHF. CDR3 sequence (DNA): TGCGCCAGCAGCCAAGTCCCGCGGGATCTCGGTTCACCCCTCCACTTT.

The chain joins TRBV5-1 to TRBJ2-2, with unresolved D. Germline V CDR1 and CDR2: SGHRS, YFSETQ. The CDR3 spans 14 residues. Trimming pared 4 bases from V and 3 bases from J, leaving 10 bases between. CDR3 sequence: CASSDVRHTGELFF. In DNA form, the CDR3 reads TGCGCCAGCAGCGATGTCAGACACACCGGGGAGCTGTTTTTT.

The V and J genes are TRBV7-8 and TRBJ1-2, with D unclear. The germline V gene encodes CDR1 SGHVS and CDR2 FQNEAQ. The CDR3 totals 13 residues. The V and J ends lost 1 base and 1 base respectively, with 4 bases between them. DNA for the CDR3: TGTGCCAGCAGCTTAGGTGGTAACTATGGCTACACCTTC. Encoded protein: CASSLGGNYGYTF.

The V gene is TRBV12-5, the J gene TRBJ2-1; D not certain. The CDR3 covers 11 residues. V dropped 9 bases and J dropped 5 bases, with 8 bases sitting between them. Germline V gene data show CDR1 as LGHNT and CDR2 as FRNRAP. CDR3 sequence: CASRLNNEQFF. The CDR3 nucleotides are TGTGCTAGCCGATTAAACAATGAGCAGTTCTTC.

CDR3 loop: CASSQESTDTQYF. In DNA, the CDR3 is TGCGCCAGCAGCCAAGAGAGCACAGATACGCAGTATTTT. The chain employs TRBV4-3 and TRBJ2-3; D gene uncertain. Deletions cut 0 bases from V and 0 bases from J, with 1 base between. Germline CDR1 is LGHNA and CDR2 is YSLEER. This CDR3 is 13 amino acids long.

The gene calls are TRBV3-1 (or the pseudogene TRBV3-2) and TRBJ1-5, with D unclear. Per the germline V gene, CDR1 is LGHDT and CDR2 is YNNKEL (reference sequence). The V gene lost 0 bases and the J gene lost 9 bases, with 9 bases spanning the gap. There are 13 residues in the CDR3. The CDR3, as DNA: TGTGCCAGCAGCCAAGATTACGGAGGGCCCCAGCATTTT. This encodes CASSQDYGGPQHF.

The genes are TRBV5-1 and TRBJ2-5; D may correspond to TRBD1 or TRBD2 (5 bases each). CDR1 and CDR2 (germline): SGHRS, YFSETQ. V lost 4 bases to trimming and J lost 2 bases, with 18 bases between them. This CDR3 has 16 amino acids. This chain's CDR3 is CASSPGMLGEQETQYF. The CDR3 DNA follows: TGCGCCAGCAGCCCAGGGATGCTGGGGGAACAAGAGACCCAGTACTTC.

The chain couples TRBV6-2 or TRBV6-3 to TRBJ1-1, with D possibly being TRBD1 (5 bases). The germline V gene encodes CDR1 MNHEY and CDR2 SVGEGT. The germline V and J ends were trimmed by 4 bases and 0 bases, with 9 bases remaining between them. The CDR3 runs 14 residues. The CDR3 nucleotides are TGTGCCAGCAGTTCCCCAGGGATGAACACTGAAGCTTTCTTT. Amino acids: CASSSPGMNTEAFF.

This clone occurred once. The chain has TRBV7-2 and TRBJ1-5; 10 positions match TRBD1. Germline CDR1 and CDR2: SGHTA and FQGNSA. The CDR3 has 15 residues. V gave up 4 bases and J gave up 8 bases; unmatched junction bases: 8. The CDR3 sequence: CASSSSPGTGEPQHF. The CDR3 DNA reads as TGTGCCAGCAGCTCAAGCCCCGGGACAGGGGAGCCCCAGCATTTT.

The gene calls are TRBV20-1 and TRBJ2-1; D uncertain. V was clipped by 4 bases and J by 4 bases, with 5 bases between them. CDR1 is DFQATT and CDR2 is SNEGSKA in the germline V gene (reference sequence). This CDR3 comprises 11 residues. CDR3 region: CSAKEYNEQFF. The CDR3 DNA reads as TGCAGTGCTAAGGAGTACAATGAGCAGTTCTTC.

This chain uses TRBV19 with TRBJ1-5, with a tentative D call TRBD1 (6 bases). Germline assignment: CDR1 LNHDA and CDR2 SQIVND (reference sequence). V gave up 4 bases and J gave up 2 bases, with 18 bases separating them. The CDR3 totals 17 residues. The CDR3, as DNA: TGTGCCAGTAGTACAGGGGTTTACGGCTCTGGCAATCAGCCCCAGCATTTT. It translates to CASSTGVYGSGNQPQHF.

The chain links TRBV7-9 to TRBJ1-6; 8 bases map to TRBD1. The CDR3 has 15 residues. Germline assignment: CDR1 SEHNR and CDR2 FQNEAQ (reference sequence). J gave up 10 bases and V 1 base, and 6 bases lay outside the gene matches. CDR3 in amino acids: CASSLGGTGDSPLHF. Written as DNA, the CDR3 is TGTGCCAGCAGCTTAGGGGGGACAGGCGACTCACCCCTCCACTTT.

This chain joins TRBV4-3 and TRBJ2-1, with 7 bases that match TRBD2. The V and J ends lost 4 bases and 0 bases, in that order; junction bases with no gene match: 9. There are 17 residues in the CDR3. CDR1 is LGHNA and CDR2 is YSLEER in the germline V gene. CDR3 nucleotides: TGCGCCAGCAGCCGGGCCCCCCAGCGGGACTCCTACAATGAGCAGTTCTTC. Its translation is CASSRAPQRDSYNEQFF.

The chain carries TRBV18 and TRBJ2-7, with D possibly being TRBD1 (6 bases). CDR1 is KGHSH, CDR2 LQKENI, per germline. CDR3 length: 15 amino acids. The V gene lost 6 bases and the J gene lost 6 bases, with 21 bases spanning the gap. The CDR3 sequence is CASSPQGRPGREQYF. The CDR3 coding sequence is TGTGCCAGCTCCCCCCAGGGGCGCCCGGGGCGCGAGCAGTACTTC.

V is TRBV4-3 and J is TRBJ1-2, with no clear D. The V and J ends lost 3 bases and 7 bases respectively, with 9 bases between them. From germline, CDR1 is LGHNA and CDR2 YSLEER. The CDR3 sequence is 12 residues long. The CDR3 DNA is TGCGCCAGCAGCCAGCGGCTGTGTGGCTACACCTTC. Protein sequence: CASSQRLCGYTF.

This clone showed up just a few times. The V and J genes are TRBV11-2 and TRBJ2-7; 8 bases map to TRBD2. Germline V gene data show CDR1 as SGHAT and CDR2 as FQNNGV. The CDR3 consists of 13 residues. V lost 3 bases to trimming and J lost 4 bases; unmatched junction nucleotides: 2. As DNA, the CDR3 is TGTGCCAGCAGCTTTCCGGGGGGGTACGAGCAGTACTTC. Its translation is CASSFPGGYEQYF. Together with reference TRBV11-2 and TRBJ2-7, the CDR3 gives the full variable domain: EAGVAQSPRYKIIEKRQSVAFWCNPISGHATLYWYQQILGQGPKLLIQFQNNGVVDDSQLPKDRFSAERLKGVDSTLKIQPAKLEDSAVYLCASSFPGGYEQYFGPGTRLTVT.